Listed below are T cell receptor beta chains from one sample, sequenced in a study of PD-1 blockade in classical Hodgkin lymphoma. Profiling relied on immunoSEQ multiplex PCR, and the TCRdb table lists in-frame clones only, not all of them. The data contain tens of thousands of clones, about 74% of them singletons. Sample: peripheral blood mononuclear cells (PBMCs), taken at baseline. The receptors originated from a human donor with classical Hodgkin lymphoma. Each CDR3 is given with its conserved first and last residue. The D gene is left open where the match is weak. Clone size appears in some rows only: once, few, many, or a class for an expanded clone.

size	V	D	J	DNA	CDR3
-	TRBV28	TRBD1	TRBJ1-2	TGTGCCAGCAAAAGTACAGGGGGATTCTATGGCTACACCTTC	CASKSTGGFYGYTF
few	TRBV10-3	-	TRBJ1-3	TGTGCCATCAGTGAGTCGAACGGACAGATCTCTGGAAACACCATATATTTT	CAISESNGQISGNTIYF
-	TRBV6-5	-	TRBJ1-2	TGTGCCAGCAGTTACGGGACGGACTATGGCTACACCTTC	CASSYGTDYGYTF
-	TRBV30	-	TRBJ1-2	TGTGCCTGGAGGCTACTGGGGGCTGCCTATGGCTACACCTTC	CAWRLLGAAYGYTF
-	TRBV29-1	TRBD1	TRBJ1-5	TGCAGCGTTGGGACAGGGAAGCAACAGCCCCAGCATTTT	CSVGTGKQQPQHF
-	TRBV7-9	TRBD2	TRBJ2-7	TGTGCCAGCAGCCTGCTAGCGGTCTACGAGCAGTACTTC	CASSLLAVYEQYF
-	TRBV6-6	-	TRBJ1-1	TGTGCCAGCAGTTGGATGCGAGCGAACACTGAAGCTTTCTTT	CASSWMRANTEAFF
-	TRBV27	TRBD1	TRBJ1-2	TGTGCCAGCAGTTTATTGGGACAGGGGTGGTATGGCTACACCTTC	CASSLLGQGWYGYTF
-	TRBV19	TRBD2	TRBJ2-1	TGTGCCAGTAGTCCTCGACTAGCGGGTAACTCCTACAATGAGCAGTTCTTC	CASSPRLAGNSYNEQFF
-	TRBV2	-	TRBJ2-5	TGTGCCAGCACTAATCCGGGACCCCAAGAGACCCAGTACTTC	CASTNPGPQETQYF
once	TRBV25-1	-	TRBJ2-2	TGTGCCAGCAGTGGACTGGGCTTTTCGCGGCGGACCGGGGAGCTGTTTTTT	CASSGLGFSRRTGELFF